This T cell receptor (beta chain) is from a study of blood T cell repertoires in COVID-19 (dated by TCRdb to about 2020). Context from the whole study: Samples covering the acute and convalescent phases of COVID-19 were provided by collaborators in the United States, Italy and Spain. Nearly every sample came with metadata listing a de-identified subject ID, COVID-19 status, age in years and sex. The samples were drawn from the first 160 participants of the ongoing ImmuneRACE study and from under 1,500 subjects provided by 6 global collaborators. Where available, HLA class I and class II types were taken from metadata supplied by the sample provider and were not determined by assay-based typing. The dataset comprised deeply sampled blood TCRbeta repertoires from subjects exposed to, actively infected with, or recovered from COVID-19. The repertoires were released in a freely available public database intended as a resource for research on the immune response to SARS-CoV-2. The material from the prospective study consisted of cDNA or gDNA derived from T cells, B-cell-depleted T cells, or PBMCs. The full study reports these points: How much clinical and demographic metadata was included differed by source and by participant, and the metadata was provided uncurated.

The immunoSEQ Assay, a bias-controlled multiplex PCR, was used to amplify TCRbeta CDR3 regions from genomic DNA. For the original study's pipeline: Within the assay, amplification of reference gene primers was used to estimate how many nucleated cells each sample contained. To quantify the absolute abundance of each unique TCRbeta CDR3 rearrangement, sequence reads were collapsed and filtered. For each sample, productive Simpson clonality was calculated by taking the square root of Simpson's diversity index across productive rearrangements. The table was pulled from immuneACCESS by TCRdb, which kept in-frame rearrangements only. Such tables lose some clones; where checked, under half of the loss comes from unresolved V genes, and the rest has no known cause. V, J and clone size reflect that table, while D and trimming were determined from the DNA. The sample has more than 95,000 clones on record, around nine tenths of them singletons. The ten largest clones represent around 6% of the sample.

Notes on this clone: Which antigen it targets is not known. No quality values exist for individual bases; no much larger clone is one base distant.

Whole blood was collected in K2EDTA tubes by collaborating institutions according to the institutions' own protocols. For TCRbeta analysis, collaborators shipped samples as frozen whole blood, isolated PBMCs, or DNA extracted from either of those sample types. The receptor was isolated from a human donor in a cohort sampled during active COVID-19. The sample was peripheral blood.

The DNA is TGTGCCAGCGGCCGGGCTAGCCTTGATTACAATGAGCAGTTCTTC. Translation gives CASGRASLDYNEQFF. Rearrangement joined TRBV6-2 or TRBV6-3 to TRBJ2-1; tentative D gene TRBD2, with 5 bases matching. The germline V gene provides CDR1 MNHEY and CDR2 SVGEGT. From cysteine to phenylalanine, the CDR3 is 15 amino acids long. The retained sequence is limited to the CDR3, 45 bases, with the frame set at the first base. The germline ends are 18 bases apart after V is trimmed by 8 bases and J by 4 bases.